This T cell receptor beta chain was sequenced during a study of identical twins. This clonotype was found many times. Its antigen is undetermined. At one of its ends the junction is not consistent with the germline gene, which may arise from a read error. The CDR3 contains 11 residues. The germline gives CDR1 SEHNR, CDR2 FQNEAQ (reference sequence). General observations from the study: When twins shared out-of-frame alpha sequences, those sequences had excess low generation probability. For out-of-frame beta sequences, excess twin sharing was weaker. Reduced insertions were recorded for abundant cord blood beta clonotypes, with no such pattern in memory repertoires.

The authors used template switching to add a universal primer site and gave cDNA unique molecular identifiers. TCRdb processed the 5' RACE reads anew with MiXCR; each CDR3 protein has one entry. The sample lists 650,000 to 800,000 distinct CDR3 sequences, 8.6% occurring once. In addition, the sample was reused for a study of yellow fever vaccine responses in identical twins.

The V call is TRBV7-9, the J call TRBJ2-3, with 8 bases that match TRBD2. The source material was PBMCs. The sequence derives from a woman between 18 and 29 years old in good health. Here the CDR3 DNA reads TGTGCCAGCAGCCTCGGACTAGCCGTGGATTTT. It is translated as CASSLGLAVDF.